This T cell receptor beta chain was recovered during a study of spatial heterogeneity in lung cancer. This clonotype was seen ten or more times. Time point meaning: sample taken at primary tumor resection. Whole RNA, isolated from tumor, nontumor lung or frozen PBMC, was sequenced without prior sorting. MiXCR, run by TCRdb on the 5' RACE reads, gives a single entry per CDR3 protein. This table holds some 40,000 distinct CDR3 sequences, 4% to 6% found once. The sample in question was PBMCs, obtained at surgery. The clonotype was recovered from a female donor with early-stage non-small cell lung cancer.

CDR3 amino acids: CASSGRSGTSYEQYF. The CDR3 DNA sequence: TGTGCCAGTTCCGGTAGGTCCGGTACCTCCTACGAGCAGTACTTC. The gene calls are TRBV19 and TRBJ2-7, with D hard to call. The V gene lost 8 bases and the J gene lost 0 bases, with 17 bases spanning the gap. Germline V gene sequence: CDR1 LNHDA, CDR2 SQIVND (reference sequence). The CDR3 sequence is 15 residues long.